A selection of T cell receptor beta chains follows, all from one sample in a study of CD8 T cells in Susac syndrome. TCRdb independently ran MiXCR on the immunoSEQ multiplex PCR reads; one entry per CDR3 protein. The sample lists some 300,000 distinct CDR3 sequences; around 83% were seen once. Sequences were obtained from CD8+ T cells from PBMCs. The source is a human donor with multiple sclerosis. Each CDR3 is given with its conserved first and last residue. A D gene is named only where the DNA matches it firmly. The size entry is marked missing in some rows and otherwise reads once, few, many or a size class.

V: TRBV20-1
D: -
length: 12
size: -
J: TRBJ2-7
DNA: TGCAGTGCTAGAGAGACAGACTACGAGCAGTACTTC
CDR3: CSARETDYEQYF

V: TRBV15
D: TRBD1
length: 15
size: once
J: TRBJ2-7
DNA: TGTGCCACCAGCAGCACCCCCGGGACAGCTGACGAGCAGTACTTC
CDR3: CATSSTPGTADEQYF

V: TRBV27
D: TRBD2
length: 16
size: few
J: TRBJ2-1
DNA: TGTGCCAGCAGTCAATCCCCTAGCGGGAGGTCGAATGAGCAGTTCTTC
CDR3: CASSQSPSGRSNEQFF

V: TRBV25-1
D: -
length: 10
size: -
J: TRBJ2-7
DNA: TGTGCCAGCAGTGATCACGAGCAGTACTTC
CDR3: CASSDHEQYF

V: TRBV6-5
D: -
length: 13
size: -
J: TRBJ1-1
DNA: TGTGCCAGCAGTTACACCTTGAACACTGAAGCTTTCTTT
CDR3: CASSYTLNTEAFF

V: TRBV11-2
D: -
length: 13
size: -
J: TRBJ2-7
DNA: TGTGCCAGCAGCTTTAAGGCCACCTACGAGCAGTACTTC
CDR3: CASSFKATYEQYF

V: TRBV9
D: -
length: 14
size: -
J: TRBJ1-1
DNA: TGTGCCAGCAACCCACGTGGGGCGTATACTGAAGCTTTCTTT
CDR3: CASNPRGAYTEAFF

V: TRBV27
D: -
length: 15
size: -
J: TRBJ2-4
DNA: TGTGCCAGCAGTTTATACCCCCTAGCCAAAAACATTCAGTACTTC
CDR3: CASSLYPLAKNIQYF

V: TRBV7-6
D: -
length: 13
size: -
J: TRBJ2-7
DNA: TGTGCCAGCAGCCGGGGGACAGAGGGAGAGCAGTACTTC
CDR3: CASSRGTEGEQYF

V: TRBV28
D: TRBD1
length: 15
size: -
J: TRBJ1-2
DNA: TGTGCCAGCAGTTGGTACGGGGACAGGGCCTCGGGCTACACCTTC
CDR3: CASSWYGDRASGYTF

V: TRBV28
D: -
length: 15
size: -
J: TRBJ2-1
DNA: TGTGCCAGCAGTTTAAGGGGCGGGGTCCACAATGAGCAGTTCTTC
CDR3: CASSLRGGVHNEQFF

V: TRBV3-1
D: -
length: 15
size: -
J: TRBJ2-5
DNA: TGTGCCAGCAGCTCCGGGACTGGAGGAGAAGAGACCCAGTACTTC
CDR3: CASSSGTGGEETQYF

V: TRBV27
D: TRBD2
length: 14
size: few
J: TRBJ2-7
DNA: TGTGCCAGCAGTGATAGCGGGAGGACCTATGAGCAGTACTTC
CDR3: CASSDSGRTYEQYF

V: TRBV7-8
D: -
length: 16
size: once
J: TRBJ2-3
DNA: TGTGCCAGCACCATCAGCCCCGGACTTCACGCCGATACGCAGTATTTT
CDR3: CASTISPGLHADTQYF

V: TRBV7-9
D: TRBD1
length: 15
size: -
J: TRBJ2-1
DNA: TGTGCCAGCAGAACCCGGACAGGGGTGCGGAATGAGCAGTTCTTC
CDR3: CASRTRTGVRNEQFF

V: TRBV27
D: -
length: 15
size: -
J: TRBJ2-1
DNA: TGTGCCAGCAGTTTCTCCGACCCAACCTACAATGAGCAGTTCTTC
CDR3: CASSFSDPTYNEQFF

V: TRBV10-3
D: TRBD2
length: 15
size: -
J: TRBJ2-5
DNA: TGTGCCATCAGTGAAGAGGGTAGCGGGAGTGAGACCCAGTACTTC
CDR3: CAISEEGSGSETQYF

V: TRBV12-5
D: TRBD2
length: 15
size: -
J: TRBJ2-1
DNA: TGTGCTAGTGGTTTGGCTCTAGCGGGAGTCAATGAGCAGTTCTTC
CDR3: CASGLALAGVNEQFF

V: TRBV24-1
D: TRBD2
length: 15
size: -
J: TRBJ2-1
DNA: TGTGCCACCAGTGTAACTAGCGGGAGTTGGAATGAGCAGTTCTTC
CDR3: CATSVTSGSWNEQFF

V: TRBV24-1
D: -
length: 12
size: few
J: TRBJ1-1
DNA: TGTGCCACCAGTGACAGTATGACTGAAGCTTTCTTT
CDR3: CATSDSMTEAFF

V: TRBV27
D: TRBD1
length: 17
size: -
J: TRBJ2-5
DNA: TGTGCCAGCAGTTTATCGCGCCCAAGGGGGCGACTAGAGACCCAGTACTTC
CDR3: CASSLSRPRGRLETQYF

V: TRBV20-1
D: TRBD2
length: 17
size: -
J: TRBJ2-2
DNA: TGCAGTGCTAGAGATTGGACTAGCGGGAGGAACACCGGGGAGCTGTTTTTT
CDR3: CSARDWTSGRNTGELFF

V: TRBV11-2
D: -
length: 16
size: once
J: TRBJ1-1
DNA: TGTGCCAGCAGCCCGTACGGGGAGGGTAGTGGCACTGAAGCTTTCTTT
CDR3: CASSPYGEGSGTEAFF

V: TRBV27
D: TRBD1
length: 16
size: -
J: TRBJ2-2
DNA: TGTGCCAGCAGTTTGTTGACAGGGGTTCACACCGGGGAGCTGTTTTTT
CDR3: CASSLLTGVHTGELFF

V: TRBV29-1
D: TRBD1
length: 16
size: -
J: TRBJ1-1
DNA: TGCAGCGTTGACCCGACCTCCCGACAGGGGGACACTGAAGCTTTCTTT
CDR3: CSVDPTSRQGDTEAFF

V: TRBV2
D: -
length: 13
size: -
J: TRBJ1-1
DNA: TGTGCCAGCACCGGAGGACCGATCAATGAAGCTTTCTTT
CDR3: CASTGGPINEAFF